Following are 18 T cell receptor beta chains from one sample sequenced in a study of T-cell reconstitution after alpha-beta-depleted transplantation in children. Whole-study results and caveats: Newly produced T cells mostly accounted for T-cell counts and diversity one year post-transplant.

Preparation of the TCRbeta library used unique molecular identifiers. Each CDR3 protein gets one entry after TCRdb re-called the PCR reads with MiXCR. The table has 330,000 or so distinct CDR3 sequences, roughly 7.8% seen once. No antigen has been identified for these receptors. The material was peripheral blood, obtained 360 days after TCRalphabeta/CD19-depleted stem cell transplant. Receptors were obtained from a female patient between 2 and 15 years old who had a stem cell transplant for Fanconi anemia, so the T cells may come from the graft donor.

This clonotype was recorded at least ten times. The gene calls are TRBV5-1 and TRBJ2-5, with a tentative D call TRBD2 (6 bases). This CDR3 is built from 16 residues. Germline V CDR1 and CDR2: SGHRS, YFSETQ. V was pared by 1 base and J by 5 bases, with 18 bases between. CDR3 sequence reads: CASSLTSSNWVETQYF. In DNA form, the CDR3 reads TGCGCCAGCAGCTTGACTAGCTCCAACTGGGTGGAGACCCAGTACTTC.

There are many counts of this clonotype. The V gene is TRBV15, the J gene TRBJ2-7, with D uncertain. With 3 bases removed from V and 0 bases from J, the gap between germline ends came to 9 bases. CDR3 length: 14 residues. Germline CDR1 and CDR2: LNHNV and YYDKDF (reference sequence). CDR3 in amino acids: CATSREVSSYEQYV. The CDR3 DNA follows: TGTGCCACCAGCAGGGAAGTAAGCTCCTACGAGCAGTACGTC.

V usage is TRBV10-3 and J usage is TRBJ1-2; 10 bases are a match to TRBD1. CDR3 length equals 14 residues. Germline-derived CDR1 and CDR2 are ENHRY and SYGVKD. V shed 4 bases and J 4 bases; nucleotides not matched to a gene: 3. The CDR3 DNA follows: TGTGCCATCAGTGGACAGGGGGCTGGCTATGGCTACACCTTC. Protein: CAISGQGAGYGYTF.

The V gene is TRBV18, the J gene TRBJ2-1; D is unresolved. Germline CDR1 and CDR2: KGHSH and LQKENI. CDR3 size: 14 residues. V lost 1 base and J 9 bases, leaving 13 bases between the germline ends. This chain's CDR3 is CASSPRQLTFEQFF. CDR3 DNA sequence: TGTGCCAGCTCACCACGGCAGCTAACCTTTGAGCAGTTCTTC. Using reference TRBV18 and TRBJ2-1 for the parts outside the CDR3, the full variable domain is NAGVMQNPRHLVRRRGQEARLRCSPMKGHSHVYWYRQLPEEGLKFMVYLQKENIIDESGMPKERFSAEFPKEGPSILRIQQVVRGDSAAYFCASSPRQLTFEQFFGPGTRLTVL.

This clonotype occurred many times. The V gene is TRBV5-1, the J gene TRBJ2-3; maybe TRBD2 (6 bases). V was cut by 5 bases and J by 0 bases, with 13 bases left in between. Germline loops: CDR1 SGHRS, CDR2 YFSETQ. This CDR3 contains 15 residues. The CDR3 is CASRPPGLSTDTQYF. The CDR3 DNA follows: TGCGCCAGCAGGCCCCCGGGACTCAGCACAGATACGCAGTATTTT.

This clonotype was seen repeatedly, ten times or more. This sequence joins TRBV24-1 and TRBJ2-7; possibly TRBD1 for D (6 bases). Germline V gene data show CDR1 as KGHDR and CDR2 as SFDVKD. The ends were cut back, 3 bases at V and 10 bases at J, with 15 bases in the middle. There are 13 residues in the CDR3. In nucleotides, the CDR3 is TGTGCCACCAGTGATGGCTGGTTGACAGGACAGTACTTC. As protein: CATSDGWLTGQYF.

At least ten counts were recorded for this clonotype. The rearrangement links TRBV7-9 to TRBJ2-3, with TRBD2 identical over 7 bases. The germline V gene has CDR1 SEHNR and CDR2 FQNEAQ (reference sequence). The J segment lost 1 base and the V segment lost 6 bases, leaving 4 bases of the junction unmatched. This CDR3 comprises 14 residues. CDR3 sequence (DNA): TGTGCCAGCAGTTATGCGGGGGGCACAGATACGCAGTATTTT. This translates into CASSYAGGTDTQYF.

Many counts were recorded for this clonotype. The V call is TRBV27, the J call TRBJ2-7, with 8 bases fitting TRBD1. The CDR3 spans 13 residues. The germline V gene encodes CDR1 MNHEY and CDR2 SMNVEV (reference sequence). The trim removed 3 bases at V and 3 bases at J, leaving 1 base unmatched. The CDR3: CASSFRGRYEQYF. The CDR3 DNA reads TGTGCCAGCAGTTTCAGGGGGCGCTACGAGCAGTACTTC.

The chain combines TRBV7-9 with TRBJ2-5, with D possibly TRBD1 on 5 matching bases. V was pared by 5 bases and J by 3 bases, with 13 bases between. This CDR3 is 14 amino acids long. The germline CDR1 and CDR2 sequences are SEHNR and FQNEAQ (reference sequence). CDR3 DNA: TGTGCCAGCAGCCCAAGGACAAAAAAAGAGACCCAGTACTTC. It codes for CASSPRTKKETQYF.

In its sample, this clonotype was seen a few times. V and J are TRBV5-1 and TRBJ1-1, with 8 nucleotides matching TRBD1. Trimming at V came to 4 bases and at J to 4 bases, leaving 9 bases not matched to a gene. Germline CDR1 is SGHRS and CDR2 is YFSETQ. The CDR3 consists of 15 residues. The CDR3 nucleotides are TGCGCCAGCAGCACCCGACAGGGGCGCAGCACTGAAGCTTTCTTT. This codes for CASSTRQGRSTEAFF.

Only a few counts were recorded for this clonotype. Written as DNA, the CDR3 is TGTGCCAGCAGCCCGGGGACAGGGACCTATGGCTACACCTTC. Translated, it gives CASSPGTGTYGYTF. V and J are TRBV5-5 and TRBJ1-2; 9 bases are shared with TRBD1. Germline CDR1 SGHKS, CDR2 YYEKEE (reference sequence). CDR3 length: 14 residues. Trimming at V came to 4 bases and at J to 4 bases, leaving 5 bases not matched to a gene. The variable domain in full, completed from reference TRBV5-5 and TRBJ1-2, reads DAGVTQSPTHLIKTRGQQVTLRCSPISGHKSVSWYQQVLGQGPQFIFQYYEKEERGRGNFPDRFSARQFPNYSSELNVNALLLGDSALYLCASSPGTGTYGYTFGSGTRLTVV.

In its sample, this clonotype was seen many times. The rearrangement joins TRBV11-2 to TRBJ2-3; no clear D. Germline lookup yields CDR1 SGHAT and CDR2 FQNNGV. The CDR3 sequence is 13 residues long. The V end was cut by 1 base, the J end by 5 bases, with 7 bases between. The chain's CDR3 is CASSLASLDTQYF. The CDR3 nucleotides read TGTGCCAGCAGCTTAGCTTCGCTAGATACGCAGTATTTT.

The table lists this clonotype with a few counts. The CDR3 nucleotides read TGTGCCAGCAGCTTAGCAACAGGGAACACTGAAGCTTTCTTT. Translation: CASSLATGNTEAFF. V usage is TRBV11-2 and J usage is TRBJ1-1; D perhaps matches TRBD1 (5 bases). The CDR3 consists of 14 residues. Trimming removed 1 base at V and 1 base at J, with 7 bases between. Germline CDR1 is SGHAT and CDR2 is FQNNGV.

The table lists this clonotype with many counts. The chain uses TRBV7-3 and TRBJ2-7; D may be TRBD1 (5 bases). CDR1 SGHTA and CDR2 FQGTGA come from the germline V gene. The CDR3 is 13 amino acids. The germline V and J ends were trimmed by 3 bases and 3 bases, with 9 bases remaining between them. The chain's CDR3 is CASSFDRNYEQYF. In DNA, the CDR3 is TGTGCCAGCAGCTTTGACAGAAACTACGAGCAGTACTTC.

This clonotype appeared a few times. The gene calls are TRBV7-7 and TRBJ2-1; D may match TRBD1 or TRBD2 (6 bases each). V gave up 1 base and J gave up 3 bases, with 13 bases separating them. The CDR3 extends over 16 amino acids. Germline CDR1 and CDR2: SSHAT and FNYEAQ (reference sequence). The DNA of the CDR3 is TGTGCCAGCAGCTTAGACTGGGGGGCGGGCTACAATGAGCAGTTCTTC. It yields the protein CASSLDWGAGYNEQFF.

Only a few counts were recorded for this clonotype. The chain links TRBV11-3 to TRBJ2-4; weak D call: TRBD2 (6 bases). The germline V and J ends were trimmed by 1 base and 7 bases, with 11 bases remaining between them. CDR1 and CDR2 from the germline V gene are SGHNT and YENEEA. This CDR3 is 14 amino acids long. CDR3 amino acids: CASSLGRASNIQYF. CDR3 DNA sequence: TGTGCCAGCAGCTTAGGGAGGGCTTCGAACATTCAGTACTTC. The variable domain in full, completed from reference TRBV11-3 and TRBJ2-4, reads EAGVVQSPRYKIIEKKQPVAFWCNPISGHNTLYWYLQNLGQGPELLIRYENEEAVDDSQLPKDRFSAERLKGVDSTLKIQPAELGDSAVYLCASSLGRASNIQYFGAGTRLSVL.

The chain combines TRBV4-1 with TRBJ2-3; 10 bases line up with TRBD2. From germline, CDR1 is MGHRA and CDR2 YSYEKL. This CDR3 is built from 17 residues. The J segment lost 4 bases and the V segment lost 2 bases, leaving 9 bases of the junction unmatched. The CDR3 DNA sequence: TGCGCCAGCAGCCAATTCGGGAGCGGGGGGGCCGCAGATACGCAGTATTTT. Its translation: CASSQFGSGGAADTQYF.

This clonotype was seen at least ten times. The V call is TRBV7-9, the J call TRBJ2-1; D is perhaps TRBD1 (5 bases). V gave up 9 bases and J gave up 4 bases, with 7 bases separating them. Per the germline V gene, CDR1 is SEHNR and CDR2 is FQNEAQ (reference sequence). The CDR3 length is 11 residues. The CDR3 protein is CASAGYNEQFF. Here the CDR3 DNA reads TGTGCCAGTGCAGGGTACAATGAGCAGTTCTTC.